Sequencing of this T cell receptor beta chain was carried out in a study of T cell responses to AZD1222 COVID-19 vaccine. Study outcomes and limitations: Per reports, nearly half of all spike-specific TCRs target regions that are unmutated in variants. Scientists sampled the repertoires only once the peak T cell response had passed.

Trimming at V came to 2 bases and at J to 8 bases, leaving 5 bases not matched to a gene. The CDR3 consists of 15 residues. CDR1 and CDR2 (germline): SGHVS, FQNEAQ. This clone was recorded only once. The antigen is not known. Assay: immunoSEQ multiplex PCR; the TCRdb copy retains only in-frame clones and omits some. The data hold 130,000 to 150,000 clones, with 90% to 95% observed a single time. The material sequenced was peripheral blood, taken 28 days after the second AZD1222 dose. This TCR was sampled from an adult who received the AZD1222 COVID-19 vaccine. The chain uses TRBV7-8 and TRBJ2-1; 11 bases align to TRBD1. CDR3 in amino acids: CASSLRDRGFDEQFF. The CDR3 coding sequence is TGTGCCAGCAGCTTAAGGGACAGGGGGTTCGATGAGCAGTTCTTC.